Presented here are 32 T cell receptor beta chains from one specimen sequenced in a study of T cell changes during pregnancy in multiple sclerosis. TCRdb's copy holds only in-frame clones and misses some; the assay was immunoSEQ multiplex PCR. This table has around 72,000 clones, 80% to 95% appearing once. The sequencing here drew on CD4+ T cells from peripheral blood mononuclear cells, taken before pregnancy. The receptors were gathered from a female donor with multiple sclerosis, enrolled in a pregnancy study.

The chain has TRBV7-3 and TRBJ2-2; D gene uncertain. V lost 0 bases, J lost 5 bases, and 7 bases lay in between. CDR3 length equals 14 residues. Germline lookup yields CDR1 SGHTA and CDR2 FQGTGA. The chain's CDR3 is CASSLTSSTGELFF. DNA for the CDR3: TGTGCCAGCAGCTTAACGTCGTCTACCGGGGAGCTGTTTTTT.

The V call is TRBV5-1, the J call TRBJ2-5, with D possibly matching TRBD2 (5 bases). The CDR3 sequence is 14 residues long. Per germline, CDR1 SGHRS and CDR2 YFSETQ. The V end lost 1 base, the J end lost 0 bases, and 7 bases lay between the germline ends. The DNA for the CDR3 is TGCGCCAGCAGCTTGACGGGGAACCAAGAGACCCAGTACTTC. It encodes CASSLTGNQETQYF. Using reference TRBV5-1 and TRBJ2-5 for the parts outside the CDR3, the full variable domain is KAGVTQTPRYLIKTRGQQVTLSCSPISGHRSVSWYQQTPGQGLQFLFEYFSETQRNKGNFPGRFSGRQFSNSRSEMNVSTLELGDSALYLCASSLTGNQETQYFGPGTRLLVL.

The chain has TRBV18 and TRBJ1-1, with a weak D call TRBD1 (6 bases). Per germline, CDR1 KGHSH and CDR2 LQKENI. V shed 6 bases and J shed 0 bases, with 8 bases lying between them. The CDR3 is 13 residues long. CDR3 residues: CASSQGMNTEAFF. In nucleotides, the CDR3 is TGTGCCAGCTCCCAGGGGATGAACACTGAAGCTTTCTTT.

The rearrangement links TRBV4-3 to TRBJ1-5; a possible D gene is TRBD1 (5 bases). In germline, CDR1 is LGHNA, CDR2 YSLEER. Trimming pared 4 bases from V and 5 bases from J, leaving 15 bases between. CDR3 size: 15 residues. The CDR3 sequence is CASSLTTVNDQPQHF. Written as DNA, the CDR3 is TGCGCCAGCAGCCTTACGACAGTTAACGATCAGCCCCAGCATTTT.

V gene TRBV2 combines with J gene TRBJ1-3; D is possibly TRBD1 (6 bases). V lost 2 bases, J lost 0 bases, and 11 bases lay in between. The germline V gene encodes CDR1 SNHLY and CDR2 FYNNEI. CDR3 length: 16 residues. The CDR3 bases are TGTGCCAGCAGTGAATATCGGACAGACTCTGGAAACACCATATATTTT. Its protein product is CASSEYRTDSGNTIYF.

The genes are TRBV7-9 and TRBJ2-7; TRBD1 matches 10 bases. After removal of 4 bases from V and 4 bases from J, the junction contained 7 bases not matched to a gene. Germline V CDR1 and CDR2: SEHNR, FQNEAQ (reference sequence). The CDR3 covers 15 residues. CDR3 loop: CASSSTGGAEYEQYF. DNA of the CDR3: TGTGCCAGCAGCTCGACAGGGGGCGCCGAGTACGAGCAGTACTTC.

The chain is built from TRBV2 and TRBJ2-1; TRBD2 matches at 11 bases. This CDR3 spans 13 amino acids. Germline V gene data show CDR1 as SNHLY and CDR2 as FYNNEI. J gave up 10 bases and V 5 bases, and 4 bases lay outside the gene matches. Written as DNA, the CDR3 is TGTGCCAGCAGTTCCCGACTAGCGGGGGAGCAGTTCTTC. Protein product: CASSSRLAGEQFF.

The CDR3 sequence: CASTDPMADLPDTEAFF. CDR3 coding DNA: TGTGCCAGCACAGACCCGATGGCCGACCTACCGGACACTGAAGCTTTCTTT. V usage is TRBV10-3 and J usage is TRBJ1-1; D gene ambiguous. The CDR3 spans 17 residues. From germline, CDR1 is ENHRY and CDR2 SYGVKD. Trimming took 10 bases from V and 3 from J, leaving 27 bases between them.

This clone was recorded only once. The chain couples TRBV5-1 to TRBJ1-1; D is perhaps TRBD1 (5 bases). The CDR3 loop spans 14 amino acids. V was pared by 4 bases and J by 0 bases, with 10 bases between. Germline CDR1 reads SGHRS; CDR2 reads YFSETQ. CDR3 in amino acids: CASSRGGMNTEAFF. In DNA form, the CDR3 reads TGCGCCAGCAGCCGCGGGGGGATGAACACTGAAGCTTTCTTT. Complete variable domain (other parts from reference TRBV5-1 and TRBJ1-1): KAGVTQTPRYLIKTRGQQVTLSCSPISGHRSVSWYQQTPGQGLQFLFEYFSETQRNKGNFPGRFSGRQFSNSRSEMNVSTLELGDSALYLCASSRGGMNTEAFFGQGTRLTVV.

V and J are TRBV11-3 and TRBJ2-3; weak D call: TRBD2 (6 bases). The CDR3 spans 17 residues. Germline V gene sequence: CDR1 SGHNT, CDR2 YENEEA. Trimming stripped 0 bases from V and 1 base from J, with 14 bases between. CDR3 sequence: CASSLDLGTGGTDTQYF. CDR3 in DNA: TGTGCCAGCAGCTTAGATCTAGGTACGGGGGGCACAGATACGCAGTATTTT.

The rearrangement uses TRBV20-1 and TRBJ2-7; D is ambiguous. V lost 3 bases and J 3 bases, leaving 6 bases between the germline ends. The CDR3 covers 11 residues. The germline CDR1 and CDR2 sequences are DFQATT and SNEGSKA (reference sequence). CDR3 in amino acids: CSARVSYEQYF. The CDR3 DNA follows: TGCAGTGCTAGGGTGAGCTACGAGCAGTACTTC.

This rearrangement joins TRBV6-6 to TRBJ1-6; D might be TRBD1 (5 bases). Germline V CDR1 and CDR2: MNHNY, SVGAGI (reference sequence). Trimming cost V 5 bases and J 9 bases, with 8 bases left between them. The CDR3 contains 12 residues. CDR3 loop: CASSPQASPLHF. CDR3 coding DNA: TGTGCCAGCAGTCCACAGGCTTCACCCCTCCACTTT.

The V call is TRBV27, the J call TRBJ2-2; maybe TRBD1 (6 bases). V was shortened by 3 bases and J by 3 bases, with 11 bases between the two germline ends. The germline V gene has CDR1 MNHEY and CDR2 SMNVEV (reference sequence). This CDR3 contains 15 residues. This CDR3 is CASSFQGSYTGELFF. CDR3 coding DNA: TGTGCCAGCAGTTTCCAGGGGTCTTACACCGGGGAGCTGTTTTTT.

V gene TRBV6-6 combines with J gene TRBJ2-7; a weak D match, TRBD2 (8 bases). Germline V gives CDR1 MNHNY, CDR2 SVGAGI (reference sequence). The CDR3 contains 15 residues. V lost 6 bases to trimming and J lost 6 bases, with 21 bases between them. CDR3 sequence reads: CASRVSGEGASEQYF. The DNA of the CDR3 is TGTGCCAGCAGAGTTAGCGGGGAGGGGGCTTCCGAGCAGTACTTC.

The chain recombines TRBV27 with TRBJ1-1, with D maybe TRBD1 (5 bases). Between the trimmed V and J ends, which lost 3 bases and 0 bases, there was a span of 14 bases. This CDR3 is 16 amino acids long. Germline lookup yields CDR1 MNHEY and CDR2 SMNVEV (reference sequence). The CDR3 region is CASSLSSRALNTEAFF. The CDR3 DNA sequence: TGTGCCAGCAGTTTGTCTTCCAGGGCGCTGAACACTGAAGCTTTCTTT.

This clone showed up just once. The chain's CDR3 is CASSLQGGDTQYF. For the CDR3, the DNA is TGTGCCAGCAGCTTACAGGGCGGTGATACGCAGTATTTT. The V and J genes are TRBV7-3 and TRBJ2-3; tentative D call: TRBD1 (5 bases). V lost 2 bases, J lost 6 bases, and 9 bases lay in between. In germline, CDR1 is SGHTA, CDR2 FQGTGA. The CDR3 loop spans 13 amino acids.

The J gene is TRBJ2-4, the V gene TRBV28; 7 nucleotides agree with TRBD1. Unmatched junction bases numbered 6, after V lost 8 bases and J lost 5 bases. The CDR3 length is 13 residues. Germline V gene lookup returns CDR1 MDHEN and CDR2 SYDVKM. CDR3 DNA: TGTGCCAGCCTACAGGGGTCCGAAAACATTCAGTACTTC. Translated: CASLQGSENIQYF. The variable domain in full, completed from reference TRBV28 and TRBJ2-4, reads DVKVTQSSRYLVKRTGEKVFLECVQDMDHENMFWYRQDPGLGLRLIYFSYDVKMKEKGDIPEGYSVSREKKERFSLILESASTNQTSMYLCASLQGSENIQYFGAGTRLSVL.

This sequence joins TRBV28 and TRBJ1-2; 7 bases are shared with TRBD1. CDR3 length: 12 residues. Germline V gives CDR1 MDHEN, CDR2 SYDVKM. Germline trimming cut 8 bases from V and 8 bases from J; bases unmatched to any gene: 8. The CDR3 sequence is CASRTLQGGYTF. In nucleotides, the CDR3 is TGTGCCAGCCGGACTCTACAGGGGGGCTACACCTTC.

The chain employs TRBV19 and TRBJ1-5, with D perhaps matching TRBD1 (6 bases). V lost 6 bases and J 3 bases, leaving 15 bases between the germline ends. CDR3 length: 15 amino acids. The V gene's germline CDR1 is LNHDA and CDR2 SQIVND (reference sequence). Here the CDR3 reads CASSSDRISNQPQHF. For the CDR3, the DNA is TGTGCCAGTAGCTCCGACAGGATCTCCAATCAGCCCCAGCATTTT.

The chain carries TRBV7-9 and TRBJ2-7, with 9 bases lining up with TRBD1. CDR1 is SEHNR, CDR2 FQNEAQ, per germline (reference sequence). This CDR3 spans 15 amino acids. V was pared by 4 bases and J by 3 bases, with 7 bases of the junction left unmatched. The CDR3 reads CASSSSGQGIYEQYF. CDR3 coding DNA: TGTGCCAGCAGCTCATCGGGACAGGGCATCTACGAGCAGTACTTC.

This chain links TRBV28 with TRBJ1-5, with TRBD1 as a possible D gene (5 bases). CDR1 is MDHEN, CDR2 SYDVKM, per germline. Deletions cut 5 bases from V and 0 bases from J, with 14 bases between. The CDR3 has 16 amino acids. The CDR3 DNA reads as TGTGCCAGCAGTCTGGACATCGGAGTTAGCAATCAGCCCCAGCATTTT. Translation gives CASSLDIGVSNQPQHF.

The chain combines TRBV9 with TRBJ2-3; D possibly corresponds to TRBD2 (6 bases). With 3 bases removed from V and 6 bases from J, the gap between germline ends came to 11 bases. CDR1 is SGDLS, CDR2 YYNGEE, per germline. The CDR3 covers 13 residues. As DNA, the CDR3 is TGTGCCAGCAGCGGGGACTTCTCGGATACGCAGTATTTT. Encoded protein: CASSGDFSDTQYF.

This rearrangement joins TRBV28 to TRBJ2-7, with D possibly TRBD2 on 5 matching bases. The germline V gene encodes CDR1 MDHEN and CDR2 SYDVKM. Trimming cost V 3 bases and J 2 bases, with 8 bases left between them. This CDR3 is 13 amino acids long. The chain's CDR3 is CASSLPEAYEQYF. DNA for the CDR3: TGTGCCAGCAGTTTGCCGGAGGCCTACGAGCAGTACTTC.

The chain recombines TRBV19 with TRBJ1-5; possible D gene TRBD1, 6 bases. This CDR3 is built from 14 residues. CDR1 and CDR2 (germline): LNHDA, SQIVND (reference sequence). V was clipped by 9 bases and J by 6 bases, with 18 bases between them. The CDR3 region has the DNA TGTGCCAGCCGATCCGCGGGGGGCCGTCAGCCCCAGCATTTT. This translates into CASRSAGGRQPQHF.

The V and J genes are TRBV5-6 and TRBJ1-5, with a tentative D call TRBD1 (5 bases). V was pared by 4 bases and J by 4 bases, with 12 bases between. CDR1 and CDR2 from the germline V gene are SGHDT and YYEEEE. There are 14 residues in the CDR3. The CDR3 here is CASSGQGKNQPQHF. CDR3 bases: TGTGCCAGCAGCGGTCAGGGTAAAAATCAGCCCCAGCATTTT.

The rearrangement uses TRBV2 and TRBJ1-5; the match to TRBD1 covers 9 bases. The germline CDR1 and CDR2 sequences are SNHLY and FYNNEI. Germline trimming cut 4 bases from V and 3 bases from J; bases unmatched to any gene: 4. The CDR3 has 15 amino acids. As DNA, the CDR3 is TGTGCCAGCAGTGCGACAGGGGGAGACAATCAGCCCCAGCATTTT. Translating it yields CASSATGGDNQPQHF.

This chain connects TRBV19 to TRBJ1-1, with D uncertain. The CDR3 is 15 amino acids. V was clipped by 3 bases and J by 5 bases, with 16 bases between them. Germline CDR1 reads LNHDA; CDR2 reads SQIVND (reference sequence). CDR3 bases: TGTGCCAGTAGTATCGACGGGGTCCGGGAGACTGAAGCTTTCTTT. Translated: CASSIDGVRETEAFF.

The chain's CDR3 is CASSVDLSGGFYEQYF. CDR3 in DNA: TGTGCCAGCAGCGTAGATCTTAGCGGGGGTTTCTACGAGCAGTACTTC. The J gene is TRBJ2-7, the V gene TRBV9; the match to TRBD2 covers 9 bases. With 0 bases clipped from V and 3 bases from J, the junction kept 7 bases outside the gene matches. The CDR3 has 16 residues. Germline-derived CDR1 and CDR2 are SGDLS and YYNGEE.

This clone was picked up one time. This rearrangement joins TRBV4-3 to TRBJ2-1; possibly TRBD2 for D (5 bases). CDR3 length: 16 amino acids. Germline CDR1 and CDR2: LGHNA and YSLEER. The ends were cut back, 4 bases at V and 2 bases at J, with 15 bases in the middle. The chain's CDR3 is CASSLDRGFTYNEQFF. CDR3 in DNA: TGCGCCAGCAGCCTAGACCGGGGATTCACCTACAATGAGCAGTTCTTC.

The chain carries TRBV6-1 and TRBJ2-1; D gene ambiguous. Trimming took off 6 bases at V and 6 bases at J, with 12 bases between the two ends. The CDR3 is 13 residues long. Germline CDR1 MNHNS, CDR2 SASEGT. CDR3 amino acids: CASRLPTSNEQFF. The CDR3 DNA reads as TGTGCCAGCAGGCTGCCCACGAGCAATGAGCAGTTCTTC.

This chain links TRBV5-6 with TRBJ1-1; D is possibly TRBD1 (6 bases). V was cut by 1 base and J by 3 bases, with 19 bases left in between. CDR3 length equals 17 residues. Germline lookup yields CDR1 SGHDT and CDR2 YYEEEE. The CDR3 region has the DNA TGTGCCAGCAGCTTGTATACAGGGCGCCTAAAAGACACTGAAGCTTTCTTT. This sequence encodes CASSLYTGRLKDTEAFF.

V and J are TRBV28 and TRBJ1-1; D is ambiguous. The CDR3 is made up of 14 amino acids. V lost 1 base and J lost 3, with 9 bases in between. Looked up from germline, CDR1 is MDHEN and CDR2 is SYDVKM. CDR3 region: CASSLLFGDTEAFF. The CDR3 nucleotides are TGTGCCAGCAGTTTATTATTCGGGGACACTGAAGCTTTCTTT. The full variable domain, its missing parts supplied by reference TRBV28 and TRBJ1-1, is DVKVTQSSRYLVKRTGEKVFLECVQDMDHENMFWYRQDPGLGLRLIYFSYDVKMKEKGDIPEGYSVSREKKERFSLILESASTNQTSMYLCASSLLFGDTEAFFGQGTRLTVV.